The next 6 T cell receptor beta chains were all read from a single sample in a study of control samples from healthy donors and cancer patients. Sequenced by immunoSEQ multiplex PCR; TCRdb stores in-frame clones only, minus some. The sample consists of roughly 55,000 clones, around 95% of them appearing once. Sample: blood. These receptors were collected from a woman aged 18-35 years in good health.

V is TRBV18 and J is TRBJ1-6; no definite D call. Trimming removed 5 bases from V and 7 bases from J, with 9 bases in between. The CDR3 runs 13 residues. Germline V CDR1 and CDR2: KGHSH, LQKENI. The CDR3 spells CASSGSSNSPLHF. The CDR3 coding sequence is TGTGCCAGCTCAGGGTCCTCCAATTCACCCCTCCACTTT.

The chain joins TRBV28 to TRBJ1-5, with TRBD1 as a possible D gene (6 bases). V was clipped by 7 bases and J by 4 bases, with 17 bases between them. The CDR3 extends over 15 amino acids. Germline V gene data show CDR1 as MDHEN and CDR2 as SYDVKM. The CDR3 spells CASKLQGGDNQPQHF. CDR3 sequence (DNA): TGTGCCAGCAAGCTTCAAGGGGGGGATAATCAGCCCCAGCATTTT. Drawing the rest from reference TRBV28 and TRBJ1-5, the complete variable domain is DVKVTQSSRYLVKRTGEKVFLECVQDMDHENMFWYRQDPGLGLRLIYFSYDVKMKEKGDIPEGYSVSREKKERFSLILESASTNQTSMYLCASKLQGGDNQPQHFGDGTRLSIL.

The chain employs TRBV7-9 and TRBJ2-2; D may be TRBD2 (5 bases). This CDR3 has 15 amino acids. Germline CDR1 reads SEHNR; CDR2 reads FQNEAQ (reference sequence). V was clipped by 6 bases and J by 1 base, with 12 bases between them. CDR3 region: CASRPSGMNTGELFF. The CDR3 DNA is TGTGCCAGCAGGCCCTCGGGGATGAACACCGGGGAGCTGTTTTTT.

J is TRBJ1-1 and V is TRBV29-1; 8 bases are shared with TRBD1. This CDR3 is built from 13 residues. Per the germline V gene, CDR1 is SQVTM and CDR2 is ANQGSEA. With 5 bases clipped from V and 1 base from J, the junction kept 3 bases outside the gene matches. The CDR3, as DNA: TGCAGCGTTCCAGGACAGGGGAACACTGAAGCTTTCTTT. It yields the protein CSVPGQGNTEAFF.

The V gene is TRBV9, the J gene TRBJ2-2; 7 nucleotides align to TRBD2. Germline assignment: CDR1 SGDLS and CDR2 YYNGEE. Germline trimming cut 7 bases from V and 6 bases from J; bases unmatched to any gene: 9. The CDR3 runs to 14 residues. The CDR3: CASANGGGAGELFF. CDR3 DNA: TGTGCCAGCGCAAACGGGGGAGGGGCCGGGGAGCTGTTTTTT. The full variable domain, completed using reference TRBV9 and TRBJ2-2, is DSGVTQTPKHLITATGQRVTLRCSPRSGDLSVYWYQQSLDQGLQFLIQYYNGEERAKGNILERFSAQQFPDLHSELNLSSLELGDSALYFCASANGGGAGELFFGEGSRLTVL.

This rearrangement joins TRBV5-1 to TRBJ2-2; 9 nucleotides match TRBD2. Trimming at V came to 4 bases and at J to 1 base, leaving 11 bases not matched to a gene. CDR1 SGHRS and CDR2 YFSETQ come from the germline V gene. The CDR3 has 18 amino acids. CDR3 bases: TGCGCCAGCAGCCACCCTACTCTTAGCGGGGGGAACACCGGGGAGCTGTTTTTT. Translated: CASSHPTLSGGNTGELFF.